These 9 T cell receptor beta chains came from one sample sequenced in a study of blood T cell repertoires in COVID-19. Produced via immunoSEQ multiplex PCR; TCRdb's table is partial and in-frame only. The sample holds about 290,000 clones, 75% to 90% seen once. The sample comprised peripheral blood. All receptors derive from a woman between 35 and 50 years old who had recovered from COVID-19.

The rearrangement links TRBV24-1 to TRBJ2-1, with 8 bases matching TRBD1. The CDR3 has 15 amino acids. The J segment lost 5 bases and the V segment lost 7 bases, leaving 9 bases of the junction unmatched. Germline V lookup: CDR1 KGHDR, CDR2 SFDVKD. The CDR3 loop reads CATSGQGLLDNEQFF. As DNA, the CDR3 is TGTGCCACCAGCGGACAGGGTTTACTCGACAATGAGCAGTTCTTC.

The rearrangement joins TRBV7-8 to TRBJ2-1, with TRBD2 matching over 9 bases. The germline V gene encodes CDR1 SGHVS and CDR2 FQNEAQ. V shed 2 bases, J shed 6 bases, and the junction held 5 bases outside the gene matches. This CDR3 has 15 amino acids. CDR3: CASSLLREGFNEQFF. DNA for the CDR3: TGTGCCAGCAGCTTATTGCGGGAGGGATTCAATGAGCAGTTCTTC.

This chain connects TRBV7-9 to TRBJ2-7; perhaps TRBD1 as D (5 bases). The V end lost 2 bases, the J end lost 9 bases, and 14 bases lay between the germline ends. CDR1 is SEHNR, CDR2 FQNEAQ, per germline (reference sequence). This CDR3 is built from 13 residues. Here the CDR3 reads CASSLSGDQGQYF. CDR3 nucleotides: TGTGCCAGCAGCTTATCCGGAGACCAGGGGCAGTACTTC. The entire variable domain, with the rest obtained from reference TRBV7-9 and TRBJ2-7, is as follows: DTGVSQNPRHKITKRGQNVTFRCDPISEHNRLYWYRQTLGQGPEFLTYFQNEAQLEKSRLLSDRFSAERPKGSFSTLEIQRTEQGDSAMYLCASSLSGDQGQYFGPGTRLTVT.

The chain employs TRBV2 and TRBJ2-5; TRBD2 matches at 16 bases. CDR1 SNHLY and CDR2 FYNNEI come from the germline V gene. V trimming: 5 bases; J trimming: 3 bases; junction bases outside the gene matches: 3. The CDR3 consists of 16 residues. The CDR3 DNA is TGTGCCAGCAGTCCGGGGACTAGCGGGAGGGAAGAGACCCAGTACTTC. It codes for CASSPGTSGREETQYF.

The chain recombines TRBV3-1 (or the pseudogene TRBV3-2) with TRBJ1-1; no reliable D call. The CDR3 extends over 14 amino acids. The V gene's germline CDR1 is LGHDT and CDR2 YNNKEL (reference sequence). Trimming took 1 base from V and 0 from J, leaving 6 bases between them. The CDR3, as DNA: TGTGCCAGCAGCCAAGGTCTCCTGAACACTGAAGCTTTCTTT. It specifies CASSQGLLNTEAFF.

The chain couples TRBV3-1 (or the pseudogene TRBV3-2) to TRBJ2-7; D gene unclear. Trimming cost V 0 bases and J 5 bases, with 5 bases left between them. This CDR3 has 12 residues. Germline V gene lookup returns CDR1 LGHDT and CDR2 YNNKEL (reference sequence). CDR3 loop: CASSQDWHEQYF. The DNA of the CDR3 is TGTGCCAGCAGCCAAGATTGGCACGAGCAGTACTTC.

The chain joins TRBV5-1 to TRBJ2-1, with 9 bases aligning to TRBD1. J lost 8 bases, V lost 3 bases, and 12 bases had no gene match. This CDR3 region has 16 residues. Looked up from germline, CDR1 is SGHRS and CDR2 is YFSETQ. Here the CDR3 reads CASSWADRGPPDEQFF. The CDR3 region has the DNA TGCGCCAGCAGCTGGGCGGACAGGGGTCCGCCGGATGAGCAGTTCTTC.

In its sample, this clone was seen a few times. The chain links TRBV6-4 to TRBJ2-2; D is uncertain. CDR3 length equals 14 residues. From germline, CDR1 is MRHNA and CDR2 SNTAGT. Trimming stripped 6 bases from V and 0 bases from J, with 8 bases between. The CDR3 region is CASRDDTNTGELFF. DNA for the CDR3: TGTGCCAGCAGAGATGACACGAACACCGGGGAGCTGTTTTTT.

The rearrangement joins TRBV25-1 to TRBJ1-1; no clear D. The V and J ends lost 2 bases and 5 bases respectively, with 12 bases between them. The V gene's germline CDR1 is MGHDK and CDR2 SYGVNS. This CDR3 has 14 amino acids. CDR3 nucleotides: TGTGCCAGCAGTGAACAGGCTGGAGGGACTGAAGCTTTCTTT. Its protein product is CASSEQAGGTEAFF.